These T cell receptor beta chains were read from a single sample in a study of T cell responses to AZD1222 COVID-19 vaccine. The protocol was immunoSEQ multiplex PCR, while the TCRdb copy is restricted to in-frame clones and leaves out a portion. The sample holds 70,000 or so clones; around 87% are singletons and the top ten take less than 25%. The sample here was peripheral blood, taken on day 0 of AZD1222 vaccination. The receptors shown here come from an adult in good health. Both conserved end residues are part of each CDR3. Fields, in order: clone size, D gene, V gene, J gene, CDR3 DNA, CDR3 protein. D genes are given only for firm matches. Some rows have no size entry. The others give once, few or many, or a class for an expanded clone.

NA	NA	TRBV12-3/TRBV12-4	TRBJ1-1	TGTGCCAGCAGTTTACCGGCAGGGAGAGCTTTCTTT	CASSLPAGRAFF
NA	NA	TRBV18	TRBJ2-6	TGTGCCAGCTTGGCCAGCGTCTCTGGGGCCAACGTCCTGACTTTC	CASLASVSGANVLTF
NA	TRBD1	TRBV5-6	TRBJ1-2	TGTGCCAGCAGCCGTACTGACAGGGTGTCTAACTATGGCTACACCTTC	CASSRTDRVSNYGYTF
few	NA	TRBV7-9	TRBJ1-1	TGTGCCAGCAGCTTAGCGACAGGCGGGGTCACTGAAGCTTTCTTT	CASSLATGGVTEAFF
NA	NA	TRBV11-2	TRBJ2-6	TGTGCCAGCAGCTTTTCAATGGGACGCCCGAGCTCTGGGGCCAACGTCCTGACTTTC	CASSFSMGRPSSGANVLTF
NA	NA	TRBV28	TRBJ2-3	TGTGCCAGCATAGGGCCCTTCGACGGCACAGATACGCAGTATTTT	CASIGPFDGTDTQYF
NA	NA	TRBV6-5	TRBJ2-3	TGTGCCAGCGGGAAAGACGGTAGCACAGATACGCAGTATTTT	CASGKDGSTDTQYF
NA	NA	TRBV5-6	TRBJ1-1	TGTGCCAGCTGGAGGTCCTGGGCTTATCGAACTGAAGCTTTCTTT	CASWRSWAYRTEAFF
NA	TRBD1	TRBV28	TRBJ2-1	TGTGCCAGCAGCCGCACCGGGACAGGGGTTCATGAGCAGTTCTTC	CASSRTGTGVHEQFF
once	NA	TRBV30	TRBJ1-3	TGTGCCTGGAGTGGGGGGGGCGTCAACACCATATATTTT	CAWSGGGVNTIYF
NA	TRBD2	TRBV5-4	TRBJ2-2	TGTGCCAGCAGCTTTCGAAGCGGGGGGGGACCCGGGGAGCTGTTTTTT	CASSFRSGGGPGELFF
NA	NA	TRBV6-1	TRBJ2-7	TGTGCCAGCAGTGAATCGGGATATAGAAACGAGCAGTACTTC	CASSESGYRNEQYF
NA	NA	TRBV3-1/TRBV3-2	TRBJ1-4	TGTGCCAGCAGCCAAGCCAGGGGCACTAATGAAAAACTGTTTTTT	CASSQARGTNEKLFF
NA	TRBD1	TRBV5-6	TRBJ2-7	TGTGCCAGCAGCTTGGCGGGGACAGGGGGCAAGAGGTACGAGCAGTACTTC	CASSLAGTGGKRYEQYF
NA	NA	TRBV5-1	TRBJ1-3	TGCGCCAGCAGCCCAGGGGATAGCGGAAACACCATATATTTT	CASSPGDSGNTIYF
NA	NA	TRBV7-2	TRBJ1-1	TGTGCCAGCAGCTTAGCCACTCTGAACACTGAAGCTTTCTTT	CASSLATLNTEAFF
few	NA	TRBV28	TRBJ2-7	TGTGCCAGCACTTATCTACAGGGTTCTACCTACGAGCAGTACTTC	CASTYLQGSTYEQYF
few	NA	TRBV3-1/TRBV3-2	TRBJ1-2	TGTGCCAGCAGCCGGGCGTACAGGGACCCCAAATATGGCTACACCTTC	CASSRAYRDPKYGYTF
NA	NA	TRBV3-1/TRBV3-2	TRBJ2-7	TGTGCCAGCAGCCGAGACAGCGGGCCAGCTAACGAGCAGTACTTC	CASSRDSGPANEQYF
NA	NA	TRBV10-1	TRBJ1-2	TGCGCCAGCAGTGAGAACAGATCCCCAGCTTATGGCTACACCTTC	CASSENRSPAYGYTF
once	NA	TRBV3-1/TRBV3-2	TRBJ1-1	TGTGCCAGCAGCCTTAACGGGAGGAACACTGAAGCTTTCTTT	CASSLNGRNTEAFF
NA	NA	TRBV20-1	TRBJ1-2	TGCAGTGCTAGTCTCAGCGGGTCCTATGGCTACACCTTC	CSASLSGSYGYTF
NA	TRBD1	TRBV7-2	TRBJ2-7	TGTGCCAGCAGTCAAACAGGGGTCCTCTCCTACGAGCAGTACTTC	CASSQTGVLSYEQYF
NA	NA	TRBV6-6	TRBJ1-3	TGTGCCAGCAGTTACGGGGGAAACACCATATATTTT	CASSYGGNTIYF